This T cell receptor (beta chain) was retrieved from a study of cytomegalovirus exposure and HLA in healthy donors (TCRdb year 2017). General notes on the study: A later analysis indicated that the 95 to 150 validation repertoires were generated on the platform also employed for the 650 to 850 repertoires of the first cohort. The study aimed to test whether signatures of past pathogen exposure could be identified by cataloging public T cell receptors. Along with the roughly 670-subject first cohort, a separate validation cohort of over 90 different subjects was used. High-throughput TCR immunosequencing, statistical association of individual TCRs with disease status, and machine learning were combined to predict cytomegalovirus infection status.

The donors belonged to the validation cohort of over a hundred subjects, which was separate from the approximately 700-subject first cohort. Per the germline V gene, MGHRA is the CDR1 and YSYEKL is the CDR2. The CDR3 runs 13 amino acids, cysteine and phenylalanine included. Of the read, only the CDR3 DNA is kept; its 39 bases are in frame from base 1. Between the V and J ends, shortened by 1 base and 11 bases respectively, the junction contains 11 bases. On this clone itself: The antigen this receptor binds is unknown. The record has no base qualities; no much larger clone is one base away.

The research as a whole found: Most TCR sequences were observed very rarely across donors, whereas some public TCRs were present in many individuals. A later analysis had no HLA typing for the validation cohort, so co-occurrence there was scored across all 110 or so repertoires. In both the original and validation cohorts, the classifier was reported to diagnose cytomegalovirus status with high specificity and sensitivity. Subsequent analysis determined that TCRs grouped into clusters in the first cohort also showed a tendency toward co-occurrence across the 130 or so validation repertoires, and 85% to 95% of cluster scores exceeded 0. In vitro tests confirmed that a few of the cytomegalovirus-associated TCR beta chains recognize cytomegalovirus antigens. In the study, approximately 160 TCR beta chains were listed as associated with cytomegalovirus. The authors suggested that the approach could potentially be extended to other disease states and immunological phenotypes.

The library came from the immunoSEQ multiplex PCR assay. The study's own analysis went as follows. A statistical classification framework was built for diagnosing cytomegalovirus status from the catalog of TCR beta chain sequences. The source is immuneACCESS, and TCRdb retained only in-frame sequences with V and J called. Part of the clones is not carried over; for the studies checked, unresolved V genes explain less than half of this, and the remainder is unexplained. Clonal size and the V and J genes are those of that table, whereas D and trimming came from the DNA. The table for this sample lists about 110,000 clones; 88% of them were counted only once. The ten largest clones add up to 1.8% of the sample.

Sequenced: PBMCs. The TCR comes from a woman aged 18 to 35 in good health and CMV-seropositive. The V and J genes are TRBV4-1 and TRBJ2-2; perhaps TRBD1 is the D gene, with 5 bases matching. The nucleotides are TGCGCCAGCAGCCAAGTTCAGGGCGGCGAGCTGTTTTTT. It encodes CASSQVQGGELFF.